The clone carrying this T cell receptor delta chain was picked up a small number of times. V was clipped by 0 bases and J by 0 bases; unmatched bases: 10. This CDR3 has 22 residues. Germline CDR1 reads GEAIGNYY; CDR2 reads EKD. TCRdb re-called clones from the reads using CATT. The table includes some 4,200 delta-chain clones, less than 2.5% detected once. This specimen comes from a study of gamma-delta chains in newborns, infants, children. Study information: Innate gammadelta T cells reportedly expand polyclonally right after birth, driven by microbial exposure, per the title.

This TCR came from a child who was a newborn, infant or young child, either healthy, febrile or measles-vaccinated (not recorded which). V is TRDV2 and J is TRDJ3, with 13 nucleotides matching TRDD3. Input material: blood. The CDR3 nucleotides read TGTGCCTGTGACACCGTACTGGGGGATACGCCCTTCTTCTCCTGGGACACCCGACAGATGTTTTTC. This gives the protein CACDTVLGDTPFFSWDTRQMFF.